This is a list of T cell receptor beta chains from one sample in a study of T cell changes during pregnancy in multiple sclerosis. Only in-frame clones appear in the TCRdb table, and some are missing; sequencing was by immunoSEQ multiplex PCR. The sample has about 22,000 clones; approximately 91% are singletons. Source: CD4+ T cells from peripheral blood mononuclear cells, taken after pregnancy. Receptor source: a female donor in good health, enrolled as a control in a pregnancy study. CDR3s include the opening cysteine and the closing phenylalanine or tryptophan. A D gene is named only where the DNA matches it firmly. Where a row states a size, it is once, few, many or the class of an expanded clone; other rows omit it.

J gene: TRBJ1-1
clone size: once
D gene: NA
V gene: TRBV5-1
CDR3 protein: CASSVRGDPGDTEAFF
CDR3 DNA: TGCGCCAGCAGTGTCAGGGGCGACCCTGGGGACACTGAAGCTTTCTTT

J gene: TRBJ1-4
clone size: NA
D gene: TRBD1
V gene: TRBV7-9
CDR3 protein: CASRSISLGQGNEKLFF
CDR3 DNA: TGTGCCAGCAGGTCGATCTCGTTGGGACAGGGTAATGAAAAACTGTTTTTT

J gene: TRBJ1-3
clone size: once
D gene: TRBD1
V gene: TRBV30
CDR3 protein: CAWNRGQSSGNTIYF
CDR3 DNA: TGTGCCTGGAACCGGGGACAGAGCTCTGGAAACACCATATATTTT

J gene: TRBJ2-7
clone size: NA
D gene: NA
V gene: TRBV6-1
CDR3 protein: CASKIREPYF
CDR3 DNA: TGTGCCAGCAAGATCCGGGAGCCGTACTTC

J gene: TRBJ1-2
clone size: NA
D gene: TRBD1
V gene: TRBV6-1
CDR3 protein: CASLTRRQGNYGYTF
CDR3 DNA: TGTGCCAGCCTTACGAGAAGACAGGGCAACTATGGCTACACCTTC

J gene: TRBJ2-7
clone size: NA
D gene: TRBD1
V gene: TRBV7-9
CDR3 protein: CASSLTGQISYEQYF
CDR3 DNA: TGTGCCAGCAGCCTCACGGGACAGATCTCCTACGAGCAGTACTTC

J gene: TRBJ1-5
clone size: NA
D gene: NA
V gene: TRBV11-2
CDR3 protein: CASSSGLGQPQHF
CDR3 DNA: TGTGCCAGCAGCTCTGGCCTAGGTCAGCCCCAGCATTTT

J gene: TRBJ1-2
clone size: NA
D gene: NA
V gene: TRBV10-3
CDR3 protein: CAISAAKGHRGGGYTF
CDR3 DNA: TGTGCCATCAGTGCTGCGAAGGGTCACCGAGGAGGAGGCTACACCTTC

J gene: TRBJ1-1
clone size: NA
D gene: TRBD1
V gene: TRBV5-1
CDR3 protein: CASRRGQGEYTEAFF
CDR3 DNA: TGCGCCAGCCGGAGAGGACAGGGGGAATACACTGAAGCTTTCTTT

J gene: TRBJ2-1
clone size: NA
D gene: TRBD2
V gene: TRBV6-5
CDR3 protein: CATSSGSLNEQFF
CDR3 DNA: TGTGCCACCTCTAGCGGGAGTTTGAATGAGCAGTTCTTC

J gene: TRBJ1-2
clone size: NA
D gene: TRBD1
V gene: TRBV7-3
CDR3 protein: CASSPSGTGGYGYTF
CDR3 DNA: TGTGCCAGCAGCCCAAGTGGGACAGGGGGCTATGGCTACACCTTC

J gene: TRBJ2-5
clone size: NA
D gene: TRBD1
V gene: TRBV7-2
CDR3 protein: CASSLGATGVLETQYF
CDR3 DNA: TGTGCCAGCAGCTTAGGGGCGACAGGGGTTTTAGAGACCCAGTACTTC

J gene: TRBJ1-4
clone size: NA
D gene: NA
V gene: TRBV5-5
CDR3 protein: CASSPGQKPLANEKLFF
CDR3 DNA: TGTGCCAGCAGCCCCGGACAAAAACCCTTGGCTAATGAAAAACTGTTTTTT

J gene: TRBJ1-4
clone size: NA
D gene: TRBD1
V gene: TRBV18
CDR3 protein: CASSPTGQGGYDLFF
CDR3 DNA: TGTGCCAGCTCACCAACGGGACAGGGAGGGTACGATCTGTTTTTT

J gene: TRBJ2-5
clone size: NA
D gene: NA
V gene: TRBV21-1
CDR3 protein: CASSMTGPETQYF
CDR3 DNA: TGTGCCAGCAGCATGACAGGCCCTGAGACCCAGTACTTC

J gene: TRBJ2-5
clone size: NA
D gene: NA
V gene: TRBV7-3
CDR3 protein: CASSSAGAQETQYF
CDR3 DNA: TGTGCCAGCAGCTCCGCGGGGGCCCAAGAGACCCAGTACTTC

J gene: TRBJ2-5
clone size: NA
D gene: TRBD1
V gene: TRBV11-3
CDR3 protein: CASSQDRETQYF
CDR3 DNA: TGTGCCAGCAGCCAGGACAGGGAGACCCAGTACTTC

J gene: TRBJ2-7
clone size: once
D gene: TRBD1
V gene: TRBV19
CDR3 protein: CASSSNPMTGQYEQYF
CDR3 DNA: TGTGCCAGTAGTTCCAACCCGATGACGGGACAGTACGAGCAGTACTTC

J gene: TRBJ2-2
clone size: NA
D gene: TRBD2
V gene: TRBV5-1
CDR3 protein: CASSLVAGAAGELFF
CDR3 DNA: TGCGCCAGCAGCTTGGTAGCGGGAGCGGCCGGGGAGCTGTTTTTT

J gene: TRBJ2-3
clone size: NA
D gene: NA
V gene: TRBV2
CDR3 protein: CASSEGGRYTQYF
CDR3 DNA: TGTGCCAGCAGTGAAGGGGGCAGGTATACGCAGTATTTT

J gene: TRBJ2-3
clone size: NA
D gene: NA
V gene: TRBV7-2
CDR3 protein: CASPRESRTDTQYF
CDR3 DNA: TGTGCCAGCCCGAGGGAGTCAAGAACAGATACGCAGTATTTT

J gene: TRBJ1-5
clone size: NA
D gene: NA
V gene: TRBV19
CDR3 protein: CASSMSAQPQHF
CDR3 DNA: TGTGCCAGTAGTATGAGTGCGCAGCCCCAGCATTTT

J gene: TRBJ2-2
clone size: NA
D gene: NA
V gene: TRBV9
CDR3 protein: CASRYVLGGLSGELFF
CDR3 DNA: TGTGCCAGTCGATACGTGTTGGGGGGGCTGAGCGGGGAGCTGTTTTTT

J gene: TRBJ2-5
clone size: NA
D gene: NA
V gene: TRBV7-2
CDR3 protein: CASSLNYGETQYF
CDR3 DNA: TGTGCCAGCAGCTTAAATTACGGAGAGACCCAGTACTTC

J gene: TRBJ1-6
clone size: few
D gene: TRBD1
V gene: TRBV5-4
CDR3 protein: CASSMTGDGSPLHF
CDR3 DNA: TGTGCCAGCTCGATGACAGGGGATGGCTCACCCCTCCACTTT

J gene: TRBJ2-1
clone size: few
D gene: TRBD2
V gene: TRBV7-3
CDR3 protein: CASSSRSGRSDEQFF
CDR3 DNA: TGTGCCAGCAGCTCCCGAAGCGGGAGATCGGATGAGCAGTTCTTC

J gene: TRBJ2-5
clone size: once
D gene: TRBD2
V gene: TRBV28
CDR3 protein: CASSPASGRRGQETQYF
CDR3 DNA: TGTGCCAGCAGCCCGGCTAGCGGGAGAAGGGGCCAAGAGACCCAGTACTTC

J gene: TRBJ2-2
clone size: NA
D gene: TRBD2
V gene: TRBV7-8
CDR3 protein: CASSPQTSGAFTGELFF
CDR3 DNA: TGTGCCAGCAGCCCCCAGACTAGCGGGGCTTTCACCGGGGAGCTGTTTTTT

J gene: TRBJ1-2
clone size: once
D gene: TRBD1
V gene: TRBV2
CDR3 protein: CAGSRQGITYGYTF
CDR3 DNA: TGTGCCGGTAGTCGACAGGGAATCACCTATGGCTACACCTTC

J gene: TRBJ2-2
clone size: NA
D gene: TRBD2
V gene: TRBV5-4
CDR3 protein: CASSLLASGPTGELFF
CDR3 DNA: TGTGCCAGCAGCTTGTTGGCTAGCGGACCGACCGGGGAGCTGTTTTTT

J gene: TRBJ2-7
clone size: NA
D gene: NA
V gene: TRBV30
CDR3 protein: CAWSVLQGGEQYF
CDR3 DNA: TGTGCCTGGAGTGTACTGCAGGGTGGCGAGCAGTACTTC

J gene: TRBJ2-5
clone size: once
D gene: TRBD2
V gene: TRBV7-9
CDR3 protein: CASSLGRTSGGEETQYF
CDR3 DNA: TGTGCCAGCAGCTTAGGGCGGACTAGCGGGGGGGAAGAGACCCAGTACTTC

J gene: TRBJ1-4
clone size: NA
D gene: NA
V gene: TRBV27
CDR3 protein: CASPGNENRVYEKLFF
CDR3 DNA: TGTGCCAGTCCGGGGAACGAGAACAGGGTATATGAAAAACTGTTTTTT

J gene: TRBJ1-3
clone size: NA
D gene: NA
V gene: TRBV10-2
CDR3 protein: CAGSSGTPGNTIYF
CDR3 DNA: TGCGCCGGGTCTTCGGGGACACCTGGAAACACCATATATTTT

J gene: TRBJ2-1
clone size: NA
D gene: NA
V gene: TRBV28
CDR3 protein: CASSLRINEQFF
CDR3 DNA: TGTGCCAGCAGTTTGAGGATAAATGAGCAGTTCTTC

J gene: TRBJ2-1
clone size: NA
D gene: TRBD1
V gene: TRBV5-1
CDR3 protein: CASRTGQGAWSEQFF
CDR3 DNA: TGCGCCAGCCGAACTGGACAGGGGGCTTGGAGTGAGCAGTTCTTC

J gene: TRBJ2-1
clone size: NA
D gene: TRBD1
V gene: TRBV6-6
CDR3 protein: CASGPPGTGGNEQFF
CDR3 DNA: TGTGCCAGCGGACCTCCCGGGACAGGGGGAAATGAGCAGTTCTTC

J gene: TRBJ2-7
clone size: NA
D gene: NA
V gene: TRBV14
CDR3 protein: CASSPPTSRQTYEQYF
CDR3 DNA: TGTGCCAGCAGCCCTCCGACTAGTCGGCAAACCTACGAGCAGTACTTC

J gene: TRBJ1-2
clone size: NA
D gene: NA
V gene: TRBV19
CDR3 protein: CASNLEGNYGYTF
CDR3 DNA: TGTGCCAGTAATTTGGAGGGGAACTATGGCTACACCTTC

J gene: TRBJ2-7
clone size: NA
D gene: NA
V gene: TRBV6-6
CDR3 protein: CASSYSRPSNYEQYF
CDR3 DNA: TGTGCCAGCAGTTACTCGAGGCCTAGTAACTACGAGCAGTACTTC

J gene: TRBJ2-1
clone size: NA
D gene: TRBD2
V gene: TRBV2
CDR3 protein: CASTLSGGAWDEQFF
CDR3 DNA: TGTGCCAGTACCCTTAGCGGGGGGGCCTGGGATGAGCAGTTCTTC

J gene: TRBJ2-4
clone size: NA
D gene: NA
V gene: TRBV28
CDR3 protein: CASSTRQAKAKNIQYF
CDR3 DNA: TGTGCCAGCAGTACAAGACAGGCGAAAGCCAAAAACATTCAGTACTTC

J gene: TRBJ1-1
clone size: once
D gene: TRBD1
V gene: TRBV30
CDR3 protein: CAWDRVLRGAFF
CDR3 DNA: TGTGCCTGGGACAGGGTCCTCCGAGGAGCTTTCTTT

J gene: TRBJ2-1
clone size: once
D gene: TRBD1
V gene: TRBV5-8
CDR3 protein: CASSWTGQSLEQGEQFF
CDR3 DNA: TGTGCCAGCAGCTGGACGGGACAGAGTCTTGAGCAGGGTGAGCAGTTCTTC

J gene: TRBJ1-4
clone size: NA
D gene: NA
V gene: TRBV28
CDR3 protein: CASTMRNEKLFF
CDR3 DNA: TGTGCCAGTACTATGAGGAATGAAAAACTGTTTTTT

J gene: TRBJ2-1
clone size: NA
D gene: TRBD2
V gene: TRBV29-1
CDR3 protein: CSVERGLAGGHSYNEQFF
CDR3 DNA: TGCAGCGTTGAACGGGGACTAGCGGGGGGACACTCCTACAATGAGCAGTTCTTC

J gene: TRBJ2-7
clone size: NA
D gene: TRBD2
V gene: TRBV29-1
CDR3 protein: CSVAAGGSEQYF
CDR3 DNA: TGCAGCGTTGCAGCGGGAGGGTCCGAGCAGTACTTC

J gene: TRBJ1-5
clone size: NA
D gene: TRBD1
V gene: TRBV28
CDR3 protein: CATLTGGGNQPQHF
CDR3 DNA: TGTGCCACCCTGACAGGGGGCGGAAATCAGCCCCAGCATTTT

J gene: TRBJ2-1
clone size: once
D gene: NA
V gene: TRBV2
CDR3 protein: CASSLMSEQFF
CDR3 DNA: TGTGCCAGCAGTCTAATGTCTGAGCAGTTCTTC

J gene: TRBJ1-2
clone size: once
D gene: NA
V gene: TRBV18
CDR3 protein: CASSPLMTGEGYTF
CDR3 DNA: TGTGCCAGCTCACCATTAATGACAGGAGAAGGCTACACCTTC

J gene: TRBJ2-4
clone size: NA
D gene: NA
V gene: TRBV7-9
CDR3 protein: CASSLYRAQRLAKNIQYF
CDR3 DNA: TGTGCCAGCAGCTTGTACAGGGCCCAACGCCTAGCCAAAAACATTCAGTACTTC

J gene: TRBJ1-1
clone size: NA
D gene: NA
V gene: TRBV18
CDR3 protein: CASSPTENTEAFF
CDR3 DNA: TGTGCCAGCTCACCGACAGAGAACACTGAAGCTTTCTTT

J gene: TRBJ2-3
clone size: NA
D gene: NA
V gene: TRBV30
CDR3 protein: CAWCKYSDTQYF
CDR3 DNA: TGTGCCTGGTGTAAATACTCAGATACGCAGTATTTT

J gene: TRBJ1-6
clone size: few
D gene: TRBD1
V gene: TRBV27
CDR3 protein: CASSLRRGRNSPLHF
CDR3 DNA: TGTGCCAGCAGTTTAAGGAGGGGGCGGAATTCACCCCTCCACTTT

J gene: TRBJ1-1
clone size: once
D gene: TRBD1
V gene: TRBV9
CDR3 protein: CASSQKQGAATEAFF
CDR3 DNA: TGTGCCAGCAGCCAAAAACAGGGGGCGGCCACTGAAGCTTTCTTT

J gene: TRBJ1-1
clone size: NA
D gene: NA
V gene: TRBV10-3
CDR3 protein: CAISALLNTEAFF
CDR3 DNA: TGTGCCATCAGTGCACTCCTGAACACTGAAGCTTTCTTT

J gene: TRBJ2-7
clone size: NA
D gene: TRBD2
V gene: TRBV7-2
CDR3 protein: CASTSRGTSTYEQYF
CDR3 DNA: TGTGCCAGCACCTCCCGGGGGACTAGCACGTACGAGCAGTACTTC

J gene: TRBJ1-2
clone size: NA
D gene: NA
V gene: TRBV7-3
CDR3 protein: CASSLRGGEGYTF
CDR3 DNA: TGTGCCAGCAGCTTAAGAGGGGGGGAAGGCTACACCTTC